The clone carrying this T cell receptor beta chain was counted only a few times. The source of the sample is a study of T-cell reconstitution after alpha-beta-depleted transplantation in children. The CDR3 is 18 amino acids. Trimming pared 2 bases from V and 6 bases from J, leaving 20 bases between. Germline lookup yields CDR1 SGHVS and CDR2 FQNEAQ. Preparing the TCRbeta library involved the use of unique molecular identifiers. MiXCR was run by TCRdb on the PCR reads, yielding one entry per CDR3 protein. The sample includes 80,000 to 95,000 distinct CDR3 sequences, 7% to 10% of them seen just once. The sequence derives from a human donor who donated a stem cell graft to a child with congenital amegakaryocytic thrombocytopenia. This material consisted of PBMCs from the stem cell graft donor, taken from the stem cell graft. The chain is built from TRBV7-8 and TRBJ1-6; D is uncertain. The CDR3 is CASSLQDGAGPLNSPLHF. For the CDR3, the DNA is TGTGCCAGCAGCTTACAGGACGGAGCCGGCCCCCTTAATTCACCCCTCCACTTT.